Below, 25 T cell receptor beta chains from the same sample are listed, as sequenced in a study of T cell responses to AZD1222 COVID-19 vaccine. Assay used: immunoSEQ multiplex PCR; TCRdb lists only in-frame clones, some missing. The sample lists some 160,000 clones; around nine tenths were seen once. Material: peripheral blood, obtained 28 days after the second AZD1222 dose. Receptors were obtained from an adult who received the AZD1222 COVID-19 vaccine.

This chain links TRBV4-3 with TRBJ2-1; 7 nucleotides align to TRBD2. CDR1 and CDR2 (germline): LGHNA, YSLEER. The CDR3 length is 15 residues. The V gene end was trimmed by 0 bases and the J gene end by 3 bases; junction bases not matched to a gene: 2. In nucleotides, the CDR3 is TGCGCCAGCAGCCAAGACGAGCGGGGCTACAATGAGCAGTTCTTC. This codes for CASSQDERGYNEQFF.

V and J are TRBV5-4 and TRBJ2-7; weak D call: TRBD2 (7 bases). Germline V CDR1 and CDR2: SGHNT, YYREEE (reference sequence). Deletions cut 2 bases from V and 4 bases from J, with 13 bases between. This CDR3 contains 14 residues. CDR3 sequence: CASSFGRGDYEQYF. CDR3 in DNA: TGTGCCAGCAGCTTTGGGAGGGGGGATTACGAGCAGTACTTC.

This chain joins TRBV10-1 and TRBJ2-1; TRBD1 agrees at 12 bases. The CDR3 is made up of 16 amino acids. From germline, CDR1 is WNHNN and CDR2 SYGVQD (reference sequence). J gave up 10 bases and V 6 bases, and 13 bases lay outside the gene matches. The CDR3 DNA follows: TGCGCCAGCAGCCCAGTCCGGGGACAGGGGGCTACCGAGCAGTTCTTC. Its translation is CASSPVRGQGATEQFF.

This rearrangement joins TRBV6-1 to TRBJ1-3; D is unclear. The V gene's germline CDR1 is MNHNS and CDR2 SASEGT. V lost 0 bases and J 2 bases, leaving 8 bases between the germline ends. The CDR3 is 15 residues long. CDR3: CASSEAPTPGNTIYF. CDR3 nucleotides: TGTGCCAGCAGTGAAGCGCCCACGCCTGGAAACACCATATATTTT.

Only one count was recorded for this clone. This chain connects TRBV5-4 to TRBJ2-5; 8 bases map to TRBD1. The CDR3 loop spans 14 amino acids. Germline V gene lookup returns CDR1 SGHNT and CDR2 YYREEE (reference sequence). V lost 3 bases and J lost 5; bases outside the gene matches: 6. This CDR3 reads CASSSTGGWETQYF. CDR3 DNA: TGTGCCAGCAGCTCCACAGGGGGTTGGGAGACCCAGTACTTC.

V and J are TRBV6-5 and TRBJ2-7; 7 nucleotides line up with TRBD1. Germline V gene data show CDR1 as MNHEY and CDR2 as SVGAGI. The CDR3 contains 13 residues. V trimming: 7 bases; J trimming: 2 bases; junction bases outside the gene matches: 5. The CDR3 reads CASTGTAPYEQYF. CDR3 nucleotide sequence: TGTGCCAGCACCGGGACAGCGCCCTACGAGCAGTACTTC.

The CDR3 DNA follows: TGTGCCAGCAGTGAATTGTCAGGCCGTGCGGACAATGAGCAGTTCTTC. Translation gives CASSELSGRADNEQFF. This rearrangement joins TRBV25-1 to TRBJ2-1, with D unresolved. Germline CDR1 reads MGHDK; CDR2 reads SYGVNS. V was clipped by 1 base and J by 5 bases, with 15 bases between them. This CDR3 is built from 16 residues.

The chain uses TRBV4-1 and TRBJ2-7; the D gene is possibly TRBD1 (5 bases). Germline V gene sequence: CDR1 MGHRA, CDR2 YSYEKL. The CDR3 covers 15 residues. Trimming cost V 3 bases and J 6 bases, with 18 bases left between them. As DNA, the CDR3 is TGCGCCAGCAGCCACCCCGCGCAGGGAAGGAGCGAGCAGTACTTC. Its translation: CASSHPAQGRSEQYF.

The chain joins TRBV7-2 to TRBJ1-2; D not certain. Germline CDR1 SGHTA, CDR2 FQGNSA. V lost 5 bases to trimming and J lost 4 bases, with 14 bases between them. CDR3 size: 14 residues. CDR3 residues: CASSTRGYGYGYTF. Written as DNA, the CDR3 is TGTGCCAGCAGCACTAGAGGCTACGGCTATGGCTACACCTTC.

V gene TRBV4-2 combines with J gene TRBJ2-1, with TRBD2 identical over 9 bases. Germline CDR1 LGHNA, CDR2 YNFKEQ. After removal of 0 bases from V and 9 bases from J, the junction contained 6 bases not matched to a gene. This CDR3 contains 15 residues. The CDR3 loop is CASSQDWGLAPEQFF. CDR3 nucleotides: TGTGCCAGCAGCCAAGATTGGGGACTAGCCCCTGAGCAGTTCTTC.

CDR3 residues: CAWSPVRMGYTF. The CDR3 DNA follows: TGTGCCTGGAGTCCCGTACGGATGGGCTACACCTTC. The J gene is TRBJ1-2, the V gene TRBV30; no reliable D call. Trimming left V 2 bases short and J 8 bases short, with 12 bases between. The CDR3 covers 12 residues. In germline, CDR1 is GTSNPN, CDR2 SVGIG (reference sequence).

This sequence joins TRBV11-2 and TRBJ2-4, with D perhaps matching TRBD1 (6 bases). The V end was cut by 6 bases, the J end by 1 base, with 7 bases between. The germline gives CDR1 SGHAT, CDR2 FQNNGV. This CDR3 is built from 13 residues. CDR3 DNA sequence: TGTGCCAGCAGTAGGGGGGCCAAAAACATTCAGTACTTC. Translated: CASSRGAKNIQYF.

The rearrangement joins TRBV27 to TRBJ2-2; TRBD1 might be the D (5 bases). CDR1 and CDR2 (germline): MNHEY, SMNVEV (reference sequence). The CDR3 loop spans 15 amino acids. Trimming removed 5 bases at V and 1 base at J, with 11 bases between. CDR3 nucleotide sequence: TGTGCCAGCAGTAGAACAGGCAGGAACACCGGGGAGCTGTTTTTT. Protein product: CASSRTGRNTGELFF.

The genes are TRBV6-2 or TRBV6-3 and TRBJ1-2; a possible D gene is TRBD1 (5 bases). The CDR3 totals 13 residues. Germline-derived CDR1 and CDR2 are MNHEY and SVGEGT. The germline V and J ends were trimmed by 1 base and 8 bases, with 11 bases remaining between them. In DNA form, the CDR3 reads TGTGCCAGCAGTTACTTCGGGGGTTGGGGCTACACCTTC. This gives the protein CASSYFGGWGYTF.

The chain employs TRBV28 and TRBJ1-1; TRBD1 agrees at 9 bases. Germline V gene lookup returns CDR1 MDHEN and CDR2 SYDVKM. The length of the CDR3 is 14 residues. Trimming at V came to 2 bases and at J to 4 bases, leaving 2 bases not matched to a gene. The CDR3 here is CASSLTGGGTEAFF. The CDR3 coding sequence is TGTGCCAGCAGTTTAACAGGGGGCGGCACTGAAGCTTTCTTT.

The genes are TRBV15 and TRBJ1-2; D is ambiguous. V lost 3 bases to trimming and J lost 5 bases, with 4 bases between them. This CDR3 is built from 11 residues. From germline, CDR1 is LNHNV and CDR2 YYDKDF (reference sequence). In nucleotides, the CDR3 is TGTGCCACCAGCAGTGATTATGGCTACACCTTC. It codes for CATSSDYGYTF.

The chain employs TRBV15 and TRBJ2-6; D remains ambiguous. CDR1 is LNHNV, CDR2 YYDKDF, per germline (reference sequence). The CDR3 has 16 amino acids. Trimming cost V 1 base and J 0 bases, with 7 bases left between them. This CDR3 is CATSRVLYSGANVLTF. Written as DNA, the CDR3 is TGTGCCACCAGCAGAGTCTTGTACTCTGGGGCCAACGTCCTGACTTTC.

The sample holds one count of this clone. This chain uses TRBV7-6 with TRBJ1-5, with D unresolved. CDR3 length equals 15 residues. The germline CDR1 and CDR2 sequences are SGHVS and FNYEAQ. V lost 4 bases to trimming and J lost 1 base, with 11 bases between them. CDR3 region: CASSSQGRSNQPQHF. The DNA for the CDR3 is TGTGCCAGCAGCTCCCAAGGACGGAGCAATCAGCCCCAGCATTTT. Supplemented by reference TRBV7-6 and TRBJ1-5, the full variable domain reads GAGVSQSPRYKVTKRGQDVALRCDPISGHVSLYWYRQALGQGPEFLTYFNYEAQQDKSGLPNDRFSAERPEGSISTLTIQRTEQRDSAMYRCASSSQGRSNQPQHFGDGTRLSIL.

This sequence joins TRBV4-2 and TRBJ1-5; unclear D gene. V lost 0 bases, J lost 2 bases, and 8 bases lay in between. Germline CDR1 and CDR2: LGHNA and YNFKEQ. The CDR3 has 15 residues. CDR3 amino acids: CASSQDLTGNQPQHF. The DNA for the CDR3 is TGTGCCAGCAGCCAAGATTTAACAGGCAATCAGCCCCAGCATTTT.

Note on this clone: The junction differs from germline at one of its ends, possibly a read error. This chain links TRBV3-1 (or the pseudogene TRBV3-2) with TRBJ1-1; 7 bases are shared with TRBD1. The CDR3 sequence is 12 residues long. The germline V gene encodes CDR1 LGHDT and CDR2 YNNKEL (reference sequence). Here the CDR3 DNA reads TGTACCAGCAGCCGATCAGGGGGGGAAGCTTTCTTT. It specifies CTSSRSGGEAFF.

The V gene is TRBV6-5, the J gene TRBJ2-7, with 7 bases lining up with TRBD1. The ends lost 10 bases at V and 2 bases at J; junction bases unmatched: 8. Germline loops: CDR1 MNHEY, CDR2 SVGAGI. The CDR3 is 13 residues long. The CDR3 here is CATVLGGPYEQYF. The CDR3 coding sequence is TGTGCCACCGTGCTAGGGGGCCCCTACGAGCAGTACTTC.

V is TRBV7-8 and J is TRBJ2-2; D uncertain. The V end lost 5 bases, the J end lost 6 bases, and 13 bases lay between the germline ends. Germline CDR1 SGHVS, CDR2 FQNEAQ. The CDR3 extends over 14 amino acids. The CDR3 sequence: CASSPDTFAGELFF. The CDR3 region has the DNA TGTGCCAGCAGCCCAGACACGTTTGCCGGGGAGCTGTTTTTT. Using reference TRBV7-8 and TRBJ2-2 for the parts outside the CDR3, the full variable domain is GAGVSQSPRYKVAKRGQDVALRCDPISGHVSLFWYQQALGQGPEFLTYFQNEAQLDKSGLPSDRFFAERPEGSVSTLKIQRTQQEDSAVYLCASSPDTFAGELFFGEGSRLTVL.

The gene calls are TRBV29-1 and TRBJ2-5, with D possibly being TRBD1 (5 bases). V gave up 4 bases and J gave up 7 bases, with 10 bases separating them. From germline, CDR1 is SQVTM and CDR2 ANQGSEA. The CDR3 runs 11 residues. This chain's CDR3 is CSVVPQGTQYF. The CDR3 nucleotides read TGCAGCGTTGTCCCTCAGGGGACCCAGTACTTC.

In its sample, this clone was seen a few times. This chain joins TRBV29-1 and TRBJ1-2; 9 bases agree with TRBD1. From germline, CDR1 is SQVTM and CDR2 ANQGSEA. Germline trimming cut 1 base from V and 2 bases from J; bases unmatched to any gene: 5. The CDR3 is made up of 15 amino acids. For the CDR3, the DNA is TGCAGCGTTGAAGGCACGGGACAGGGCAACTATGGCTACACCTTC. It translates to CSVEGTGQGNYGYTF. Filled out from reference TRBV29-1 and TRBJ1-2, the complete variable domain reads SAVISQKPSRDICQRGTSLTIQCQVDSQVTMMFWYRQQPGQSLTLIATANQGSEATYESGFVIDKFPISRPNLTFSTLTVSNMSPEDSSIYLCSVEGTGQGNYGYTFGSGTRLTVV.

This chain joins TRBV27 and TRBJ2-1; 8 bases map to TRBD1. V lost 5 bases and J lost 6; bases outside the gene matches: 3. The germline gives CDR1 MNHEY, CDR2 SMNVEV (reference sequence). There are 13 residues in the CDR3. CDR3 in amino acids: CASSPGTGNEQFF. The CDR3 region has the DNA TGTGCCAGCAGTCCCGGGACAGGCAATGAGCAGTTCTTC.